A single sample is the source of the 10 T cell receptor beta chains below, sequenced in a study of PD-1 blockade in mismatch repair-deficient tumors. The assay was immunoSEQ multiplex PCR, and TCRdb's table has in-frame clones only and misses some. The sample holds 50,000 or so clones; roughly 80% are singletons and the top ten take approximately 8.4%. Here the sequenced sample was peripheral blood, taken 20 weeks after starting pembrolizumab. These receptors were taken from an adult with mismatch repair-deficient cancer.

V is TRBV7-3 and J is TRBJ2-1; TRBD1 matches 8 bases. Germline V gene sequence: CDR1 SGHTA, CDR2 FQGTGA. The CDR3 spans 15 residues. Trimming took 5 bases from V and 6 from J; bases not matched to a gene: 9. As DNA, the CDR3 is TGTGCCAGCAGCAGAGGGACAGGTGTGATCAATGAGCAGTTCTTC. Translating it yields CASSRGTGVINEQFF.

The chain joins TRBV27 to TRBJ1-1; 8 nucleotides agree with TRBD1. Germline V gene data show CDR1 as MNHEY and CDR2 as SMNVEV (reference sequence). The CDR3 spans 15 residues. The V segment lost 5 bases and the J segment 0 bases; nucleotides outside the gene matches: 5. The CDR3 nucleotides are TGTGCCAGCAGTCCATGGGACAGGCTGAACACTGAAGCTTTCTTT. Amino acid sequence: CASSPWDRLNTEAFF.

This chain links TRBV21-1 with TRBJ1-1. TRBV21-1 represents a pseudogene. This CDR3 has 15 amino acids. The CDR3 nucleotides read TGTGCCAGCAGCAAGGGTCCCGGGGGGTGCACTGAAGCTTTCTTT. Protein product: CASSKGPGGCTEAFF.

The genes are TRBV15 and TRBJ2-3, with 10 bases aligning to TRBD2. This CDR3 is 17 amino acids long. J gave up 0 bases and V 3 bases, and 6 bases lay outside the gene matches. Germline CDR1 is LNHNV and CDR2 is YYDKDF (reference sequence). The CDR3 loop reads CATSSGLAATSTDTQYF. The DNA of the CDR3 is TGTGCCACCAGCAGTGGACTAGCGGCCACTAGCACAGATACGCAGTATTTT.

CDR3 sequence (DNA): TGTGCCAGCAATGAGCGGGAGATAACGGGTGAGCAGTTCTTC. Its translation: CASNEREITGEQFF. The chain employs TRBV2 and TRBJ2-1; 8 bases are shared with TRBD2. CDR1 and CDR2 (germline): SNHLY, FYNNEI. The CDR3 is made up of 14 amino acids. The V gene end was trimmed by 7 bases and the J gene end by 9 bases; junction bases not matched to a gene: 11. The variable domain in full, with the rest retrieved from reference TRBV2 and TRBJ2-1, is EPEVTQTPSHQVTQMGQEVILRCVPISNHLYFYWYRQILGQKVEFLVSFYNNEISEKSEIFDDQFSVERPDGSNFTLKIRSTKLEDSAMYFCASNEREITGEQFFGPGTRLTVL.

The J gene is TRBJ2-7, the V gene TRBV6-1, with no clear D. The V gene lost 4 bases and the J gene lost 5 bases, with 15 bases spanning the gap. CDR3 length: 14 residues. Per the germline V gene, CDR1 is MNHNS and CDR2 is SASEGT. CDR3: CASSGPTRFNEQYF. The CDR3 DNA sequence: TGTGCCAGCAGTGGCCCCACGAGGTTCAACGAGCAGTACTTC.

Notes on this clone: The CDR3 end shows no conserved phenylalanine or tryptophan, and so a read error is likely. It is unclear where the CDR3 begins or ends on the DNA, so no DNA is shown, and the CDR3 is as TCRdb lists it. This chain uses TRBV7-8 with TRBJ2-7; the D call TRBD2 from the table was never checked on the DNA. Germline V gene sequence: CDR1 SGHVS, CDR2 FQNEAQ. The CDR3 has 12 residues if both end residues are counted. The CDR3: CASSPGLALLFL.

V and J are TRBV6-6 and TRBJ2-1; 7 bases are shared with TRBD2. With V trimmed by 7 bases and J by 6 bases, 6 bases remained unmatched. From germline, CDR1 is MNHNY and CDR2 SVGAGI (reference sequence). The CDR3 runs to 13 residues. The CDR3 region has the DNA TGTGCCAGCACCCTGGGAGGGAGCAATGAGCAGTTCTTC. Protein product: CASTLGGSNEQFF.

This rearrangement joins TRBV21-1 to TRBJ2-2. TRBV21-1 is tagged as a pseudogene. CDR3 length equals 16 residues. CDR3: CASSKGGRQNTGELFF. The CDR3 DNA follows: TGTGCCAGCAGCAAAGGGGGGAGACAGAACACCGGGGAGCTGTTTTTT.

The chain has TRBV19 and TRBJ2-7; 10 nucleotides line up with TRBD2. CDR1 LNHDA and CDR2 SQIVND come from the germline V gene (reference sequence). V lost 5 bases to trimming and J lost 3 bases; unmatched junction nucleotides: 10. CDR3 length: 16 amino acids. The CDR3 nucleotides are TGTGCCAGTAGTGGAAGTCTAGCGGGAGCGCGCTACGAGCAGTACTTC. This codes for CASSGSLAGARYEQYF.